This TCR beta chain was retrieved from a study of T cell responses to AZD1222 COVID-19 vaccine. The study, taken as a whole, reports: The donor group comprised mostly white British people and more females; the analysis possibly underestimated clonal diversity. Seropositive status at baseline applied to only five to seven AZD1222 recipients.

Notes on this clone: Its matching antigen is unknown.

This CDR3 comprises 13 residues. Germline CDR1 KGHSH, CDR2 LQKENI. The V and J ends lost 2 bases and 4 bases respectively, with 8 bases between them. Profiled with immunoSEQ multiplex PCR; TCRdb holds only in-frame clones, not every one. The sample holds about 140,000 clones, 90% seen once. This sample comprised peripheral blood, obtained 28 days after the second AZD1222 dose. The gene calls are TRBV18 and TRBJ1-1; D is unclear. The sequence came from an adult who received the AZD1222 COVID-19 vaccine. The CDR3 sequence is CASSPAWGTEAFF. CDR3 DNA: TGTGCCAGCTCACCAGCTTGGGGCACTGAAGCTTTCTTT.